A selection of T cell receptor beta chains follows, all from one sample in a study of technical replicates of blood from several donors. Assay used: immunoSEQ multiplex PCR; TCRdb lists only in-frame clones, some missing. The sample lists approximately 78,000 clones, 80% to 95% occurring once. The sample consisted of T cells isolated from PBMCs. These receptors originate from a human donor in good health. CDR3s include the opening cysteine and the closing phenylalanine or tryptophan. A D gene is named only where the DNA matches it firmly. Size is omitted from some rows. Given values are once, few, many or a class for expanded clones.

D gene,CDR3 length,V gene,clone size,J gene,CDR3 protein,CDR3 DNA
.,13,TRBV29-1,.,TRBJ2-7,CSVADSFSYEQYF,TGCAGCGTTGCCGACAGTTTCTCCTACGAGCAGTACTTC
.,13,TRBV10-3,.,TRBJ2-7,CAHGGQGAGEQYF,TGTGCCCACGGGGGGCAGGGGGCGGGTGAGCAGTACTTC
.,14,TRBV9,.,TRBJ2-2,CASSENRVTGELFF,TGTGCCAGCAGCGAGAACAGGGTTACCGGGGAGCTGTTTTTT
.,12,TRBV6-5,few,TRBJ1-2,CASSPDSRGYTF,TGTGCCAGCAGTCCAGACAGTCGTGGCTACACCTTC
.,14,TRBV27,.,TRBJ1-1,CASSFSRANTEAFF,TGTGCCAGCAGTTTTAGCAGGGCGAACACTGAAGCTTTCTTT
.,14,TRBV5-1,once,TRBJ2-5,CASSPGDSQETQYF,TGCGCCAGCAGCCCCGGCGACAGCCAAGAGACCCAGTACTTC
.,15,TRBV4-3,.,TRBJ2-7,CASSQGRGEAYEQYF,TGCGCCAGCAGCCAAGGCAGGGGGGAAGCCTACGAGCAGTACTTC
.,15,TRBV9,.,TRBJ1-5,CASSVAAGTDQPQHF,TGTGCCAGCAGCGTAGCGGCGGGAACAGATCAGCCCCAGCATTTT
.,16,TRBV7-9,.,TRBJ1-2,CASSSHTEYHNYGYTF,TGTGCCAGCAGCTCCCATACAGAGTACCATAACTATGGCTACACCTTC
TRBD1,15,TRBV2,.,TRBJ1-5,CASSGTGELIQPQHF,TGTGCCAGCAGTGGTACAGGGGAATTGATACAGCCCCAGCATTTT
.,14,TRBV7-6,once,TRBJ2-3,CASSLQTHADTQYF,TGTGCCAGCAGCTTGCAGACACACGCCGATACGCAGTATTTT
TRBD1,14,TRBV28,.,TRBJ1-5,CASSPGGRNQPQHF,TGTGCCAGCAGTCCAGGGGGCCGCAATCAGCCCCAGCATTTT
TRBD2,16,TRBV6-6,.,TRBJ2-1,CASRAGNLAVNTEQFF,TGTGCCAGCAGAGCTGGGAACCTAGCGGTGAACACTGAGCAGTTCTTC
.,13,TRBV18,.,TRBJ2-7,CASSPPGLYEQYF,TGTGCCAGCTCACCACCTGGCCTTTACGAGCAGTACTTC
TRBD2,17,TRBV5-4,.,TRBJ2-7,CASSTASTSGTSYEQYF,TGTGCCAGCAGCACAGCCTCGACTAGCGGGACATCATACGAGCAGTACTTC
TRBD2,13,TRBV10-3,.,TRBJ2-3,CATQRERTDTQYF,TGTGCCACCCAGCGGGAGCGCACAGATACGCAGTATTTT
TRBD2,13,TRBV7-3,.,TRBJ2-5,CASSPLAGGGQYF,TGTGCCAGCAGCCCACTAGCGGGTGGGGGCCAGTACTTC
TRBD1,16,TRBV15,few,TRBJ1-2,CATSRLPGTGNYGYTF,TGTGCCACCAGCAGACTTCCCGGGACAGGGAACTATGGCTACACCTTC
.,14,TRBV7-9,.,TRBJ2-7,CASSYTSKYGEQYF,TGTGCCAGCAGCTATACTAGCAAATACGGGGAGCAGTACTTC
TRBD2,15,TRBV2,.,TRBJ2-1,CASIRGTSGRFEQFF,TGTGCCAGCATCCGGGGGACTAGCGGGAGATTTGAGCAGTTCTTC
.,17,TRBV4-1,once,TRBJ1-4,CASSQASISRQNEKLFF,TGCGCCAGCAGCCAAGCCTCCATCTCGAGGCAGAATGAAAAACTGTTTTTT
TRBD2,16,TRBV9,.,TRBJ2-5,CASSVRGRAGQETQYF,TGTGCCAGCAGCGTACGCGGGAGAGCTGGCCAAGAGACCCAGTACTTC
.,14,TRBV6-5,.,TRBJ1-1,CASSYRGMNTEAFF,TGTGCCAGCAGTTACCGGGGGATGAACACTGAAGCTTTCTTT
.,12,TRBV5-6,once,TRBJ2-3,CASSFKGDTQYF,TGTGCCAGCAGCTTTAAGGGGGATACGCAGTATTTT
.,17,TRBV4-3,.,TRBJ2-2,CASSQERGGGNTGELFF,TGCGCCAGCAGCCAAGAGAGGGGGGGAGGTAACACCGGGGAGCTGTTTTTT
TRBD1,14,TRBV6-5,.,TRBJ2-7,CASSYLDREGEQYF,TGTGCCAGCAGTTACCTGGACAGGGAAGGCGAGCAGTACTTC
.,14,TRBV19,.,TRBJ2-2,CASSSRSGTGELFF,TGTGCCAGTAGTTCACGGTCGGGGACCGGGGAGCTGTTTTTT
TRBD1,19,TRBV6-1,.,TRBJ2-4,CASSEGFGTGGELKNIQYF,TGTGCCAGCAGTGAAGGGTTTGGGACAGGGGGGGAACTCAAAAACATTCAGTACTTC
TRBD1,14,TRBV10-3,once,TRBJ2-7,CAISPGTEAYEQYF,TGTGCCATTAGCCCCGGGACAGAAGCTTACGAGCAGTACTTC
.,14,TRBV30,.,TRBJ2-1,CAWSDLRNGNEQFF,TGTGCCTGGAGTGACCTCAGGAATGGGAATGAGCAGTTCTTC
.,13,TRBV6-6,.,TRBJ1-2,CASSTQEDYGYTF,TGTGCCAGCAGTACACAGGAAGACTATGGCTACACCTTC
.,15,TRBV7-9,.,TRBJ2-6,CASSETGVGANVLTF,TGTGCCAGCAGCGAAACAGGAGTTGGGGCCAACGTCCTGACTTTC
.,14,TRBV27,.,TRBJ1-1,CASSLEGTNTEAFF,TGTGCCAGCAGTTTGGAGGGGACGAACACTGAAGCTTTCTTT
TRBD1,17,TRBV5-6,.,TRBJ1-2,CASSHRPGQGGNYGYTF,TGTGCCAGCAGCCATAGGCCGGGACAGGGGGGTAACTATGGCTACACCTTC
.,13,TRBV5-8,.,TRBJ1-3,CASSDLSGNTIYF,TGTGCCAGCAGTGACCTTAGCGGAAACACCATATATTTT
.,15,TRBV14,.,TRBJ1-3,CASSQGAHWGNTIYF,TGTGCCAGCAGCCAAGGGGCCCATTGGGGAAACACCATATATTTT
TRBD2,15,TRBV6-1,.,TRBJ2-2,CASSGTSSYTGELFF,TGTGCCAGCAGTGGGACTAGCTCGTACACCGGGGAGCTGTTTTTT
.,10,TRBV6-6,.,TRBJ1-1,CASRGTEAFF,TGTGCCAGTAGGGGTACTGAAGCTTTCTTT
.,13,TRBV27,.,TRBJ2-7,CASRRDTDYEQYF,TGTGCCAGCAGACGGGACACCGACTACGAGCAGTACTTC
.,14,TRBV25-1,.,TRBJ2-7,CASSESLGVYEQYF,TGTGCCAGCAGTGAATCTCTGGGAGTCTACGAGCAGTACTTC
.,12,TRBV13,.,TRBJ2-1,CASSPNSNEQFF,TGTGCCAGCAGCCCCAATTCCAATGAGCAGTTCTTC
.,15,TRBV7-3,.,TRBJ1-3,CASSLVGGIGNTIYF,TGTGCCAGCAGCTTAGTGGGGGGGATCGGAAACACCATATATTTT
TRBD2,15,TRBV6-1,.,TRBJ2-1,CASIGIRDYYNEQFF,TGTGCCAGCATTGGAATCCGGGACTACTACAATGAGCAGTTCTTC
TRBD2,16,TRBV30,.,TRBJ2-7,CAWSVAPGLAHYEQYF,TGTGCCTGGAGTGTAGCGCCGGGACTAGCGCACTACGAGCAGTACTTC
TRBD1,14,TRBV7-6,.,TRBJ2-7,CASSLASTGNEQYF,TGTGCCAGCAGCTTAGCTTCGACAGGGAACGAGCAGTACTTC
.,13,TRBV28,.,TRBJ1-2,CASSLGEGVGYTF,TGTGCCAGCAGTTTAGGGGAGGGTGTCGGCTACACCTTC
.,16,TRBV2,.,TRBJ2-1,CASSFIAKLSYNEQFF,TGTGCCAGCAGCTTTATCGCCAAACTCTCCTACAATGAGCAGTTCTTC
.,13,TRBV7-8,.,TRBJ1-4,CASSGRTDEKLFF,TGTGCCAGCAGCGGTCGGACAGATGAAAAACTGTTTTTT
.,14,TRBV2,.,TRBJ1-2,CASSNGPIRYGYTF,TGTGCCAGCAGTAACGGTCCGATACGTTATGGCTACACCTTC
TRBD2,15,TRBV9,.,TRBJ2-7,CASSVEGGSTYEQYF,TGTGCCAGCAGCGTAGAAGGCGGGAGCACCTACGAGCAGTACTTC
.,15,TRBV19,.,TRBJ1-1,CASSEQGVPNTEAFF,TGTGCCAGTAGCGAACAGGGAGTCCCGAACACTGAAGCTTTCTTT
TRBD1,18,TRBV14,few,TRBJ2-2,CASSREFGTGAFSGELFF,TGTGCCAGCAGCCGAGAATTTGGGACAGGGGCTTTTTCCGGGGAGCTGTTTTTT
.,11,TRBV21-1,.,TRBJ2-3,CASRRKVTQYF,TGTGCCAGCAGGCGGAAGGTTACGCAGTATTTT
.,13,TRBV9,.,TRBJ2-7,CASSVGQALEQYF,TGTGCCAGCAGCGTAGGACAGGCCTTGGAGCAGTACTTC
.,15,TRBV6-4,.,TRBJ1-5,CASRMKGQPHQPQHF,TGTGCCAGCAGAATGAAAGGACAGCCTCATCAGCCCCAGCATTTT
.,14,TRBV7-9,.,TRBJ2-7,CASSLGPLVYEQYF,TGTGCCAGCAGCTTAGGGCCTCTAGTTTACGAGCAGTACTTC
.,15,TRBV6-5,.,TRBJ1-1,CASSYSTLSGTEAFF,TGTGCCAGCAGTTACTCGACTCTGTCGGGCACTGAAGCTTTCTTT
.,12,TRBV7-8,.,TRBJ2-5,CASNRDQETQYF,TGTGCCAGCAACAGGGACCAAGAGACCCAGTACTTC
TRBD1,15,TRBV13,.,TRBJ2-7,CASSLGTGSFYEQYF,TGTGCCAGCAGCTTGGGGACAGGGTCTTTCTACGAGCAGTACTTC
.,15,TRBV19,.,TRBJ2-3,CATSKVRTSTDTQYF,TGTGCCACCTCTAAGGTGAGGACAAGCACAGATACGCAGTATTTT